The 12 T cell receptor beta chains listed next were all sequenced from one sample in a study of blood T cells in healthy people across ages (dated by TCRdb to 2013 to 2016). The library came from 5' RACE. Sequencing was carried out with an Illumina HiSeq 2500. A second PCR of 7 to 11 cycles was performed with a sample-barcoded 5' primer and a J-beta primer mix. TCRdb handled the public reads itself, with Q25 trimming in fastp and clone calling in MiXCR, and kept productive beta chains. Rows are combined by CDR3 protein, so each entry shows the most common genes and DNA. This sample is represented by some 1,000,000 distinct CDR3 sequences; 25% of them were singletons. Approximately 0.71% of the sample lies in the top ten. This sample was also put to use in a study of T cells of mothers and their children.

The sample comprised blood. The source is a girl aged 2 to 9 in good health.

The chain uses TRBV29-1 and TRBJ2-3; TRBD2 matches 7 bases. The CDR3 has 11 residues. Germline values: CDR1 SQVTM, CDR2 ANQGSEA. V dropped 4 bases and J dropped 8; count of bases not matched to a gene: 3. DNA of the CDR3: TGCAGCGTTGTTCAGCGGGGTACGCAGTATTTT. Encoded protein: CSVVQRGTQYF.

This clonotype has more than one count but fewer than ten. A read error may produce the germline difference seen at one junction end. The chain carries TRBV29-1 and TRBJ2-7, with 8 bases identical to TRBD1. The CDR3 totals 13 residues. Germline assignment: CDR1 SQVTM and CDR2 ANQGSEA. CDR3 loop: CGVGTGGLYEQYF. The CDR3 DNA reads TGCGGCGTTGGAACAGGGGGACTCTACGAGCAGTACTTC.

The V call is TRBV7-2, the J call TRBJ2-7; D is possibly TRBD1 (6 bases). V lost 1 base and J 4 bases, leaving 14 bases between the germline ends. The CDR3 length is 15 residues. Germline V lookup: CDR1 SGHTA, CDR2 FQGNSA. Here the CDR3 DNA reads TGTGCCAGCAGCTTAGACAGGGTTTTTAAGTACGAGCAGTACTTC. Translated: CASSLDRVFKYEQYF.

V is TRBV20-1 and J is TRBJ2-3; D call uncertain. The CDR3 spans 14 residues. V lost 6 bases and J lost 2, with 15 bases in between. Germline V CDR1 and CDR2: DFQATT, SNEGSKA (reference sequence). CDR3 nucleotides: TGCAGTGCCCCAGCTAGGGCCAACACAGATACGCAGTATTTT. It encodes CSAPARANTDTQYF.

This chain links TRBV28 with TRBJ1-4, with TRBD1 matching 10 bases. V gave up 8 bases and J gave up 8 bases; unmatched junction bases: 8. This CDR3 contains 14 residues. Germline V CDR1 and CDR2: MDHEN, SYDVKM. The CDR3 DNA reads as TGTGCCAGCCAGCCCGGGACAGGGGAAGAAAAACTGTTTTTT. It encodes CASQPGTGEEKLFF.

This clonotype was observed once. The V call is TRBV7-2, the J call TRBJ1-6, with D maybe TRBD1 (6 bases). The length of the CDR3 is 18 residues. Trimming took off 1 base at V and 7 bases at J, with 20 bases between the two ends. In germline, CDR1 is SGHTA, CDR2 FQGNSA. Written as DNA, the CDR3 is TGTGCCAGCAGCTTAGGTTTTGCCAGGGGAGGCGGGAATTCACCCCTCCACTTT. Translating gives CASSLGFARGGGNSPLHF.

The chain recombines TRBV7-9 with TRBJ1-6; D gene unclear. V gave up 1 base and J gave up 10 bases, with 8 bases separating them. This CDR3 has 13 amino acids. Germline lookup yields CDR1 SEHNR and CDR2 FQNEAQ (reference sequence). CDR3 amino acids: CASSLGIGSPLHF. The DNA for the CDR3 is TGTGCCAGCAGCTTAGGGATAGGGTCACCCCTCCACTTT.

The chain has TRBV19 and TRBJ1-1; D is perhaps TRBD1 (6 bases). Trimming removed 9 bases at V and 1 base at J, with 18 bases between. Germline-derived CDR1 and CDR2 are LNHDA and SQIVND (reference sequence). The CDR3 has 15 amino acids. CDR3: CASRIGGQSNTEAFF. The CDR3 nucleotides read TGTGCCAGCAGAATCGGAGGACAGTCGAACACTGAAGCTTTCTTT. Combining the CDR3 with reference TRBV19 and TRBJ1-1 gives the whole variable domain DGGITQSPKYLFRKEGQNVTLSCEQNLNHDAMYWYRQDPGQGLRLIYYSQIVNDFQKGDIAEGYSVSREKKESFPLTVTSAQKNPTAFYLCASRIGGQSNTEAFFGQGTRLTVV.

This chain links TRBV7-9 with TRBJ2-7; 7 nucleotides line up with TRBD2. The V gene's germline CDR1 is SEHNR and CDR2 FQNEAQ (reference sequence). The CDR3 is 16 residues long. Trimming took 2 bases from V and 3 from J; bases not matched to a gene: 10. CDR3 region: CASSLSSGQILYEQYF. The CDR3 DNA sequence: TGTGCCAGCAGCTTATCTAGCGGACAAATCCTCTACGAGCAGTACTTC.

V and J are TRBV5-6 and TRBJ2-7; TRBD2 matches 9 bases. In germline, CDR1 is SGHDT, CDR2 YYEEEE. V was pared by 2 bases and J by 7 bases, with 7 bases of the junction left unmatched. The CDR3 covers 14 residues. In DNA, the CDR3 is TGTGCCAGCAGCTTTGGTAGCGGGAGCCGAGAGCAGTACTTC. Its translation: CASSFGSGSREQYF.

The CDR3 region is CASSFGDELGNKQFF. CDR3 bases: TGCGCCAGCAGCTTCGGGGACGAGCTAGGGAATAAGCAGTTCTTC. The chain couples TRBV5-1 to TRBJ2-1; D possibly uses TRBD1 or TRBD2 (5 bases each). The CDR3 loop spans 15 amino acids. V shed 2 bases and J shed 11 bases, with 20 bases lying between them. Germline V CDR1 and CDR2: SGHRS, YFSETQ.

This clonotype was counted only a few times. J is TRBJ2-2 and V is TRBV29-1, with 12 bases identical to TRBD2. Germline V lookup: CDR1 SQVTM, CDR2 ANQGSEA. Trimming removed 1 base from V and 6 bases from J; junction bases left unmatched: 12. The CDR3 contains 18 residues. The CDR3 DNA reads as TGCAGCGTTGAAGGCGGACTAGCGGGAAATCGTAACGCCGGGGAGCTGTTTTTT. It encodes CSVEGGLAGNRNAGELFF.